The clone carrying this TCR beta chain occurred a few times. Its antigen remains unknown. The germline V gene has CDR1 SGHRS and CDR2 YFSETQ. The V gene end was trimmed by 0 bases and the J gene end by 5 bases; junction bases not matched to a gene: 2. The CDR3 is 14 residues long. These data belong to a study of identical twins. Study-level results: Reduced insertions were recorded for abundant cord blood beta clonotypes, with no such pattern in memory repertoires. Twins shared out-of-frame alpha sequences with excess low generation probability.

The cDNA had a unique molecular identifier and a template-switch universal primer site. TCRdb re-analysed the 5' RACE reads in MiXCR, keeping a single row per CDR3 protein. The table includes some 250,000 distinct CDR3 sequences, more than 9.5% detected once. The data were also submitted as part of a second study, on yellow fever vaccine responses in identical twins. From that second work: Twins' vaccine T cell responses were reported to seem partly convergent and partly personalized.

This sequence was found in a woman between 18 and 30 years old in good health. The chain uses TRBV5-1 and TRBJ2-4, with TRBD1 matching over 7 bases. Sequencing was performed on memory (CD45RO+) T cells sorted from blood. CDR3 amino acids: CASSLGGTENIQYF. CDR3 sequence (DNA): TGCGCCAGCAGCTTGGGGGGGACAGAAAACATTCAGTACTTC.